The present entry profiles one T cell receptor beta chain with its context. This sample was included in a study of blood T cell repertoires in COVID-19. Here immunoSEQ multiplex PCR was the method, and the copy in TCRdb shows in-frame clones only, minus some. This table has about 290,000 clones, around 81% appearing once. The CDR3 extends over 13 amino acids. Between the trimmed V and J ends, which lost 0 bases and 4 bases, there was a span of 6 bases. CDR1 and CDR2 from the germline V gene are LNHDA and SQIVND (reference sequence). The chain couples TRBV19 to TRBJ1-2; no definite D call. Sequenced input: peripheral blood. The clonotype comes from a woman aged 45-60 years with active or convalescent COVID-19. For the CDR3, the DNA is TGTGCCAGTAGTATAGATACAGCCTATGGCTACACCTTC. Translated, it gives CASSIDTAYGYTF.